The next 2 T cell receptor beta chains were all read from a single sample in a study of vaccination effects on CD4 cells after COVID-19 (dated by TCRdb to 2022 to 2024). After around 11 days of culture, CD4+ T cells were isolated with the EasySep CD4+ T cell isolation kit. Participants received two doses of either the BNT162b2 or the mRNA-1273 mRNA SARS-CoV-2 vaccine. These TCRs' antigens remain unknown. Library method: the immunoSEQ multiplex PCR assay. TCRdb provides this immuneACCESS table in a form limited to in-frame rearrangements. Some clones are lacking; in checked studies, under half of them reflect an unresolved V gene, and why the rest are absent is not known. The sample records 70,000 or so clones, 65% to 80% of which are singletons. Roughly 2.3% of the sample is taken by the ten largest. The sample in question was CD4+ T cells from PBMCs cultured without peptide, obtained after COVID-19 vaccination. The receptors here all came from a human donor who received a COVID-19 vaccine.

This clone has just one count. The V and J genes are TRBV6-5 and TRBJ1-1, with D possibly matching TRBD1 (6 bases). Germline V gene data show CDR1 as MNHEY and CDR2 as SVGAGI. Trimming pared 4 bases from V and 4 bases from J, leaving 19 bases between. There are 16 residues in the CDR3. This CDR3 is CASSSINRVASTEAFF. In DNA, the CDR3 is TGTGCCAGCAGTTCAATTAACAGGGTTGCCTCCACTGAAGCTTTCTTT.

The chain employs TRBV19 and TRBJ2-3; D gene uncertain. Germline loops: CDR1 LNHDA, CDR2 SQIVND (reference sequence). The ends were cut back, 5 bases at V and 1 base at J, with 4 bases in the middle. The CDR3 loop spans 12 amino acids. The CDR3 bases are TGTGCCAGTAGTCTCCGCACAGATACGCAGTATTTT. Protein: CASSLRTDTQYF.